A selection of T cell receptor beta chains follows, all from one sample in a study of shared clonotypes between healthy human individuals. The table came from immunoSEQ multiplex PCR; TCRdb's copy has only in-frame clones and leaves some out. The sample has a few hundred thousand clones, less than 97% seen once. Sequenced material: naive CD8+ T cells sorted from blood. These receptors were taken from a woman under 40 in good health. The CDR3 runs from the conserved cysteine through the conserved F or W. The D gene is left open where the match is weak. Rows give clone size only sometimes, using once, few, many, or a class for an expanded clone.

cdr3_nt: TGTGCCAGCAGCTTGGATGTAACTGAAGCTTTCTTT; cdr3_aa: CASSLDVTEAFF; d_call: -; v_call: TRBV5-4; j_call: TRBJ1-1; cdr3_length: 12; clone_size: -
cdr3_nt: TGTGCCAGCAGTTCCCTCGAAGTGGCTAGCGGGAGATTCTACGAGCAGTACTTC; cdr3_aa: CASSSLEVASGRFYEQYF; d_call: TRBD2; v_call: TRBV27; j_call: TRBJ2-7; cdr3_length: 18; clone_size: -
cdr3_nt: TGTGCCAGCAGTGAAGCGCGGGTGATCTACGAGCAGTACTTC; cdr3_aa: CASSEARVIYEQYF; d_call: -; v_call: TRBV6-1; j_call: TRBJ2-7; cdr3_length: 14; clone_size: once
cdr3_nt: TGCGCCAGCAGTCCACGACAGGGTAGGTTCTACAATGAGCAGTTCTTC; cdr3_aa: CASSPRQGRFYNEQFF; d_call: TRBD1; v_call: TRBV10-1; j_call: TRBJ2-1; cdr3_length: 16; clone_size: -
cdr3_nt: TGCGCCAGCCTTCCGGGACTGGAAAGCACTGAAGCTTTCTTT; cdr3_aa: CASLPGLESTEAFF; d_call: -; v_call: TRBV5-1; j_call: TRBJ1-1; cdr3_length: 14; clone_size: -
cdr3_nt: TGTGCCAGCTCGCCTTCTAGCGCCTACAATGAGCAGTTCTTC; cdr3_aa: CASSPSSAYNEQFF; d_call: -; v_call: TRBV14; j_call: TRBJ2-1; cdr3_length: 14; clone_size: -
cdr3_nt: TGTGCCAGCAGCTTTGACCGAGCCTATGGCTACACCTTC; cdr3_aa: CASSFDRAYGYTF; d_call: -; v_call: TRBV6-6; j_call: TRBJ1-2; cdr3_length: 13; clone_size: once
cdr3_nt: TGTGCCAGCTCACCACGAAGGGGCAGGCGGAATGAAGCTTTCTTT; cdr3_aa: CASSPRRGRRNEAFF; d_call: -; v_call: TRBV18; j_call: TRBJ1-1; cdr3_length: 15; clone_size: -
cdr3_nt: TGTGCCAGCAGCTACTACGGGACGGTCTACGAGCAGTACTTC; cdr3_aa: CASSYYGTVYEQYF; d_call: -; v_call: TRBV4-2; j_call: TRBJ2-7; cdr3_length: 14; clone_size: -
cdr3_nt: TGTGCCAGCAGTGAAGCTCCATTGAACACTGAAGCTTTCTTT; cdr3_aa: CASSEAPLNTEAFF; d_call: -; v_call: TRBV6-1; j_call: TRBJ1-1; cdr3_length: 14; clone_size: -
cdr3_nt: TGTGCCAGCAGCTCCCTGATGACAGCCCCAGTCCCCTACGAGCAGTACTTC; cdr3_aa: CASSSLMTAPVPYEQYF; d_call: -; v_call: TRBV7-9; j_call: TRBJ2-7; cdr3_length: 17; clone_size: once
cdr3_nt: TGTGCCAGCAGCTTAGGGTTTAAACTTTCTCCGGCTTTCTTT; cdr3_aa: CASSLGFKLSPAFF; d_call: -; v_call: TRBV7-9; j_call: TRBJ1-1; cdr3_length: 14; clone_size: -
cdr3_nt: TGTGCCAGCAGAGGGGCGGGGAACCAAAACATTCAGTACTTC; cdr3_aa: CASRGAGNQNIQYF; d_call: -; v_call: TRBV2; j_call: TRBJ2-4; cdr3_length: 14; clone_size: -
cdr3_nt: TGTGCCTGGAGTGCCGTACGGGAGCAGTACTTC; cdr3_aa: CAWSAVREQYF; d_call: -; v_call: TRBV30; j_call: TRBJ2-5; cdr3_length: 11; clone_size: -
cdr3_nt: TGTGCCAGCAGCGTAGGTCAGGAAGCTTTCTTT; cdr3_aa: CASSVGQEAFF; d_call: -; v_call: TRBV9; j_call: TRBJ1-1; cdr3_length: 11; clone_size: -
cdr3_nt: TGTGCCAGCAGTTTGCAGACAGGGGCAACCTACGAGCAGTACTTC; cdr3_aa: CASSLQTGATYEQYF; d_call: TRBD1; v_call: TRBV27; j_call: TRBJ2-7; cdr3_length: 15; clone_size: once
cdr3_nt: TGCGCCAGCAGCTTGGGTGGTGGCGGGACAGACACAGATACGCAGTATTTT; cdr3_aa: CASSLGGGGTDTDTQYF; d_call: -; v_call: TRBV5-1; j_call: TRBJ2-3; cdr3_length: 17; clone_size: -
cdr3_nt: TGTGCCAGCACCAATCTTGTTCCCGGGACAGGGGTCGACGAGCAGTACTTC; cdr3_aa: CASTNLVPGTGVDEQYF; d_call: TRBD1; v_call: TRBV5-6; j_call: TRBJ2-7; cdr3_length: 17; clone_size: -
cdr3_nt: TGCGCCAGCAGGGAGGGGACAGGGGGTATCTACGAGCAGTACTTC; cdr3_aa: CASREGTGGIYEQYF; d_call: TRBD1; v_call: TRBV10-2; j_call: TRBJ2-7; cdr3_length: 15; clone_size: -
cdr3_nt: TGTGCCAGCAGCCGCAGGACTAGCGGGATCAATGAGCAGTTCTTC; cdr3_aa: CASSRRTSGINEQFF; d_call: TRBD2; v_call: TRBV14; j_call: TRBJ2-1; cdr3_length: 15; clone_size: -
cdr3_nt: TGCGCCAGCAGCCAAGAAGGTTACAATGAGCAGTTCTTC; cdr3_aa: CASSQEGYNEQFF; d_call: -; v_call: TRBV4-1; j_call: TRBJ2-1; cdr3_length: 13; clone_size: -
cdr3_nt: TGTGCCAGCAGTTTCGGCGGGGCGAACACTGAAGCTTTCTTT; cdr3_aa: CASSFGGANTEAFF; d_call: -; v_call: TRBV27; j_call: TRBJ1-1; cdr3_length: 14; clone_size: -
cdr3_nt: TGTGCCAGCAGCGGACCCAGCGGGACTGAAGCTTTCTTT; cdr3_aa: CASSGPSGTEAFF; d_call: -; v_call: TRBV9; j_call: TRBJ1-1; cdr3_length: 13; clone_size: few
cdr3_nt: TGTGCCAGCAGCCCTGGAACCTCAGATACGCAGTATTTT; cdr3_aa: CASSPGTSDTQYF; d_call: -; v_call: TRBV28; j_call: TRBJ2-3; cdr3_length: 13; clone_size: -
cdr3_nt: TGTGCCATCAGTGATCCCCTAGACCAAGAGACCCAGTACTTC; cdr3_aa: CAISDPLDQETQYF; d_call: -; v_call: TRBV10-3; j_call: TRBJ2-5; cdr3_length: 14; clone_size: -
cdr3_nt: TGTGCCAGCAGCTTACTAGCGGGAGGGTCCTACGAGCAGTACTTC; cdr3_aa: CASSLLAGGSYEQYF; d_call: TRBD2; v_call: TRBV11-2; j_call: TRBJ2-7; cdr3_length: 15; clone_size: -
cdr3_nt: TGTGCCAGCAGCGCCCCCGGTCAGGGGAGCTACGAGCAGTACTTC; cdr3_aa: CASSAPGQGSYEQYF; d_call: -; v_call: TRBV13; j_call: TRBJ2-7; cdr3_length: 15; clone_size: -
cdr3_nt: TGTGCCAGCAGCTTTCGTCCGGAGACCCAGTACTTC; cdr3_aa: CASSFRPETQYF; d_call: -; v_call: TRBV7-9; j_call: TRBJ2-5; cdr3_length: 12; clone_size: -
cdr3_nt: TGTGCCAGTAGGAGTAGACAGGGGACAGATACGCAGTATTTT; cdr3_aa: CASRSRQGTDTQYF; d_call: TRBD1; v_call: TRBV19; j_call: TRBJ2-3; cdr3_length: 14; clone_size: once
cdr3_nt: TGTGCCAGCAGTTCGACGCTAGCGGGGGACACAGATACGCAGTATTTT; cdr3_aa: CASSSTLAGDTDTQYF; d_call: TRBD2; v_call: TRBV27; j_call: TRBJ2-3; cdr3_length: 16; clone_size: -
cdr3_nt: TGCGCCAGCAGCTCCAGAACCACCTACGAGCAGTACTTC; cdr3_aa: CASSSRTTYEQYF; d_call: -; v_call: TRBV5-1; j_call: TRBJ2-7; cdr3_length: 13; clone_size: once
cdr3_nt: TGTGCCAGCAGCTTAGTTGACGTAGCCTACGAGCAGTACTTC; cdr3_aa: CASSLVDVAYEQYF; d_call: -; v_call: TRBV7-9; j_call: TRBJ2-7; cdr3_length: 14; clone_size: -
cdr3_nt: TGTGCCAGTTGGACAGGGGCTCGCGAGCAGTACTTC; cdr3_aa: CASWTGAREQYF; d_call: TRBD1; v_call: TRBV27; j_call: TRBJ2-7; cdr3_length: 12; clone_size: -
cdr3_nt: TGTGCCAGCAGTTTATCAGCGGGCTTGAGCTCCTACGAGCAGTACTTC; cdr3_aa: CASSLSAGLSSYEQYF; d_call: -; v_call: TRBV27; j_call: TRBJ2-7; cdr3_length: 16; clone_size: -
cdr3_nt: TGTGCCAGCCTGGGGCTAGCGGGAACCCCGGACTACGAGCAGTACTTC; cdr3_aa: CASLGLAGTPDYEQYF; d_call: TRBD2; v_call: TRBV2; j_call: TRBJ2-7; cdr3_length: 16; clone_size: -
cdr3_nt: TGTGCCAGCAGTTACGCGGAACCCCCTGGCTACGAGCAGTACTTC; cdr3_aa: CASSYAEPPGYEQYF; d_call: -; v_call: TRBV6-5; j_call: TRBJ2-7; cdr3_length: 15; clone_size: -
cdr3_nt: TGCGCCAGCAGTGAGTCCCTAGCGGAAGACCCAAATTACAATGAGCAGTTCTTC; cdr3_aa: CASSESLAEDPNYNEQFF; d_call: TRBD2; v_call: TRBV10-1; j_call: TRBJ2-1; cdr3_length: 18; clone_size: once
cdr3_nt: TGTGCCAGCAGTTACTATACGACAGGTGGGTCCTACGAGCAGTACTTC; cdr3_aa: CASSYYTTGGSYEQYF; d_call: -; v_call: TRBV6-6; j_call: TRBJ2-7; cdr3_length: 16; clone_size: -
cdr3_nt: TGCAGCGTCGGGTTACCGGGGCCACACGGCGCCTACGAGCAGTACTTC; cdr3_aa: CSVGLPGPHGAYEQYF; d_call: -; v_call: TRBV29-1; j_call: TRBJ2-7; cdr3_length: 16; clone_size: -
cdr3_nt: TGTGCCATCAGTGATGAGCGGGATGAAAAGACCCAGTACTTC; cdr3_aa: CAISDERDEKTQYF; d_call: TRBD2; v_call: TRBV10-3; j_call: TRBJ2-5; cdr3_length: 14; clone_size: -
cdr3_nt: TGTGCCAGTAGTATTGGTAGCGGGAGATCCGGGGAGCTGTTTTTT; cdr3_aa: CASSIGSGRSGELFF; d_call: TRBD2; v_call: TRBV19; j_call: TRBJ2-2; cdr3_length: 15; clone_size: -
cdr3_nt: TGCGCCAGCAGCCTACTACAGGGGTCCGGGGAGCTGTTTTTT; cdr3_aa: CASSLLQGSGELFF; d_call: TRBD1; v_call: TRBV4-1; j_call: TRBJ2-2; cdr3_length: 14; clone_size: once
cdr3_nt: TGTGCCAGCAGTCCGACGGGGGGGCACGAGCAGTACTTC; cdr3_aa: CASSPTGGHEQYF; d_call: TRBD2; v_call: TRBV27; j_call: TRBJ2-7; cdr3_length: 13; clone_size: -
cdr3_nt: TGTGCCAGCAGACAAGGACAGCTCACCGGGGAGCTGTTTTTT; cdr3_aa: CASRQGQLTGELFF; d_call: -; v_call: TRBV6-5; j_call: TRBJ2-2; cdr3_length: 14; clone_size: -